Shown below are 5 T cell receptor beta chains from a single sample sequenced in a study of T cell responses to AZD1222 COVID-19 vaccine. Here immunoSEQ multiplex PCR was the method, and the copy in TCRdb shows in-frame clones only, minus some. The profile shows some 52,000 clones, 80% to 90% of them singletons. The sequences come from peripheral blood, collected 28 days after the second AZD1222 dose. The receptors were sampled from an adult who received the AZD1222 COVID-19 vaccine.

This clone has just a few counts. The chain carries TRBV12-3 or TRBV12-4 and TRBJ2-3; D unclear. With 3 bases removed from V and 6 bases from J, the gap between germline ends came to 10 bases. The CDR3 contains 13 residues. CDR3 nucleotide sequence: TGTGCCAGCAGTTTTGGCAACTGGGATACGCAGTATTTT. This encodes CASSFGNWDTQYF.

This rearrangement joins TRBV5-1 to TRBJ2-1, with 13 bases aligning to TRBD2. Germline V lookup: CDR1 SGHRS, CDR2 YFSETQ. V was clipped by 3 bases and J by 0 bases; unmatched bases: 3. The CDR3 length is 17 residues. Here the CDR3 reads CASSSGTSGNSYNEQFF. The DNA of the CDR3 is TGCGCCAGCAGCTCCGGGACTAGCGGGAACTCCTACAATGAGCAGTTCTTC. The full variable domain, rest sourced from reference TRBV5-1 and TRBJ2-1, is KAGVTQTPRYLIKTRGQQVTLSCSPISGHRSVSWYQQTPGQGLQFLFEYFSETQRNKGNFPGRFSGRQFSNSRSEMNVSTLELGDSALYLCASSSGTSGNSYNEQFFGPGTRLTVL.

The V gene is TRBV19, the J gene TRBJ1-6; 10 bases map to TRBD1. The CDR3 has 14 residues. The germline V gene encodes CDR1 LNHDA and CDR2 SQIVND (reference sequence). J gave up 7 bases and V 6 bases, and 3 bases lay outside the gene matches. The CDR3 here is CASRTGGWNSPLHF. CDR3 DNA: TGTGCCAGTAGGACAGGGGGCTGGAATTCACCCCTCCACTTT.

The chain is built from TRBV5-1 and TRBJ2-5; TRBD1 might be the D (6 bases). V lost 5 bases to trimming and J lost 5 bases, with 16 bases between them. This CDR3 is built from 14 residues. The germline CDR1 and CDR2 sequences are SGHRS and YFSETQ. The CDR3: CASSLDSIPETQYF. CDR3 bases: TGCGCCAGCAGTCTGGACAGCATCCCGGAGACCCAGTACTTC.

This sequence joins TRBV10-3 and TRBJ1-6; perhaps TRBD1 as D (5 bases). Per the germline V gene, CDR1 is ENHRY and CDR2 is SYGVKD. Trimming removed 4 bases at V and 0 bases at J, with 16 bases between. CDR3 length: 18 amino acids. CDR3: CAISVGGRQSSYNSPLHF. CDR3 in DNA: TGTGCCATCAGTGTCGGGGGACGGCAGAGCTCCTATAATTCACCCCTCCACTTT.